This is a list of T cell receptor beta chains from one sample in a study of blood T cell repertoires in COVID-19. Here immunoSEQ multiplex PCR was the method, and the copy in TCRdb shows in-frame clones only, minus some. The sample carries some 96,000 clones, about 91% recorded once. The sequenced material came from peripheral blood. The source of these receptors is a human donor in a cohort sampled during active COVID-19. Both conserved end residues are part of each CDR3. Fields, in order: CDR3 length, V gene, J gene, clone size, D gene, CDR3 DNA, CDR3 protein. A D gene is named only where the DNA matches it firmly. A row's size may be missing; if present it is once, few, many or a size class.

cdr3_length: 15
v_call: TRBV28
j_call: TRBJ1-5
clone_size: NA
d_call: NA
cdr3_nt: TGTGCCAGCAGTTCCGGGAAAACTAGCAATCAGCCCCAGCATTTT
cdr3_aa: CASSSGKTSNQPQHF

cdr3_length: 14
v_call: TRBV25-1
j_call: TRBJ2-5
clone_size: NA
d_call: TRBD2
cdr3_nt: TGTGCCAGCTCCGCAGCGGGAAAACAAGAGACCCAGTACTTC
cdr3_aa: CASSAAGKQETQYF

cdr3_length: 15
v_call: TRBV28
j_call: TRBJ2-7
clone_size: NA
d_call: TRBD1
cdr3_nt: TGTGCCAGCAGTCCGTGGACAGGGGCCACCTACGAGCAGTACTTC
cdr3_aa: CASSPWTGATYEQYF

cdr3_length: 15
v_call: TRBV28
j_call: TRBJ1-4
clone_size: NA
d_call: NA
cdr3_nt: TGTGCCAGCAGGTCCCTGGGCGACAATAATGAAAAACTGTTTTTT
cdr3_aa: CASRSLGDNNEKLFF

cdr3_length: 13
v_call: TRBV18
j_call: TRBJ2-2
clone_size: NA
d_call: NA
cdr3_nt: TGTGCCAGCTCACTACAGGGAGTGGGGGAGCTGTTTTTT
cdr3_aa: CASSLQGVGELFF

cdr3_length: 14
v_call: TRBV27
j_call: TRBJ2-7
clone_size: NA
d_call: TRBD1
cdr3_nt: TGTGCCAGCGGAGGGGGACAGGTCTCCTACGAGCAGTACTTC
cdr3_aa: CASGGGQVSYEQYF

cdr3_length: 14
v_call: TRBV5-1
j_call: TRBJ2-3
clone_size: NA
d_call: TRBD2
cdr3_nt: TGCGCCAGCAGACCCGGACTAGCGGCAGATACGCAGTATTTT
cdr3_aa: CASRPGLAADTQYF

cdr3_length: 14
v_call: TRBV19
j_call: TRBJ1-3
clone_size: NA
d_call: TRBD1
cdr3_nt: TGTGCCAGTTGGGGGACAGGAGCGGGAAACACCATATATTTT
cdr3_aa: CASWGTGAGNTIYF

cdr3_length: 13
v_call: TRBV6-5
j_call: TRBJ2-7
clone_size: NA
d_call: TRBD1
cdr3_nt: TGTGCCAGCAGTACCGGGACAGGGGGCGAGCAGTACTTC
cdr3_aa: CASSTGTGGEQYF

cdr3_length: 15
v_call: TRBV27
j_call: TRBJ1-6
clone_size: NA
d_call: TRBD1
cdr3_nt: TGTGCCAGCAGTGTCCGGGACAGGGTCTACTCACCCCTCCACTTT
cdr3_aa: CASSVRDRVYSPLHF

cdr3_length: 11
v_call: TRBV12-3/TRBV12-4
j_call: TRBJ1-1
clone_size: NA
d_call: NA
cdr3_nt: TGTGCCAGCAGTGAGAGGACTGAAGCTTTCTTT
cdr3_aa: CASSERTEAFF

cdr3_length: 16
v_call: TRBV9
j_call: TRBJ2-7
clone_size: once
d_call: TRBD1
cdr3_nt: TGTGCCAGCAGCCGGTCTTCCGGGACAGGGGCCTACGAGCAGTACTTC
cdr3_aa: CASSRSSGTGAYEQYF

cdr3_length: 14
v_call: TRBV30
j_call: TRBJ1-5
clone_size: NA
d_call: NA
cdr3_nt: TGTGCCTGGAGTAGGGGGACCAGAGGTCAGCCCCAGCATTTT
cdr3_aa: CAWSRGTRGQPQHF

cdr3_length: 16
v_call: TRBV28
j_call: TRBJ2-2
clone_size: NA
d_call: NA
cdr3_nt: TGTGCCAGCAGTTTATCCCAGTTAACGAACACCGGGGAGCTGTTTTTT
cdr3_aa: CASSLSQLTNTGELFF

cdr3_length: 13
v_call: TRBV9
j_call: TRBJ2-7
clone_size: NA
d_call: TRBD2
cdr3_nt: TGTGCCAGCAGCGTAGAACTAGCGGGAGGAATGTACTTC
cdr3_aa: CASSVELAGGMYF

cdr3_length: 15
v_call: TRBV3-1/TRBV3-2
j_call: TRBJ2-7
clone_size: NA
d_call: TRBD2
cdr3_nt: TGTGCCAGCAGCCCGGCGGGGAGGGCCTTGTACGAGCAGTACTTC
cdr3_aa: CASSPAGRALYEQYF

cdr3_length: 13
v_call: TRBV29-1
j_call: TRBJ2-5
clone_size: NA
d_call: TRBD1
cdr3_nt: TGCAGCGTTAGCACAGGGGGTGAAGAGACCCAGTACTTC
cdr3_aa: CSVSTGGEETQYF

cdr3_length: 13
v_call: TRBV7-8
j_call: TRBJ2-5
clone_size: once
d_call: TRBD1
cdr3_nt: TGTGCCAGCAGCCTGACAGGGCCGGAGACCCAGTACTTC
cdr3_aa: CASSLTGPETQYF

cdr3_length: 16
v_call: TRBV24-1
j_call: TRBJ1-5
clone_size: NA
d_call: NA
cdr3_nt: TGTGCCACCAGTGATTTGGTAGGGGTTAGCAATCAGCCCCAGCATTTT
cdr3_aa: CATSDLVGVSNQPQHF

cdr3_length: 15
v_call: TRBV7-8
j_call: TRBJ2-7
clone_size: NA
d_call: NA
cdr3_nt: TGTGCCAGCAGCTTGGGAAGGACAGTCTTCTACGAGCAGTACTTC
cdr3_aa: CASSLGRTVFYEQYF

cdr3_length: 16
v_call: TRBV11-2
j_call: TRBJ2-1
clone_size: NA
d_call: NA
cdr3_nt: TGTGCCAGCAGCTTAGATCTGTCAGCGATCTACAATGAGCAGTTCTTC
cdr3_aa: CASSLDLSAIYNEQFF

cdr3_length: 16
v_call: TRBV27
j_call: TRBJ2-3
clone_size: NA
d_call: NA
cdr3_nt: TGTGCCAGCAGTTCGCTGACACGAAGACCCCAAGATACGCAGTATTTT
cdr3_aa: CASSSLTRRPQDTQYF

cdr3_length: 14
v_call: TRBV7-2
j_call: TRBJ2-3
clone_size: NA
d_call: NA
cdr3_nt: TGTGCCAGCATGCAAGATCGAGCCACAGATACGCAGTATTTT
cdr3_aa: CASMQDRATDTQYF

cdr3_length: 14
v_call: TRBV29-1
j_call: TRBJ2-1
clone_size: NA
d_call: TRBD1
cdr3_nt: TGCAGCGTTGGGGGACAGGGGGCGCAGTATGAGCAGTTCTTC
cdr3_aa: CSVGGQGAQYEQFF

cdr3_length: 15
v_call: TRBV27
j_call: TRBJ2-7
clone_size: NA
d_call: TRBD1
cdr3_nt: TGTGCCAGCAGTTCCGGGACAGGGCCTGATGGGGAGCAGTACTTC
cdr3_aa: CASSSGTGPDGEQYF

cdr3_length: 15
v_call: TRBV24-1
j_call: TRBJ2-3
clone_size: NA
d_call: NA
cdr3_nt: TGTGCCACCAGACCCCATGGTCGCGACAGAGATACGCAGTATTTT
cdr3_aa: CATRPHGRDRDTQYF

cdr3_length: 17
v_call: TRBV19
j_call: TRBJ2-2
clone_size: NA
d_call: TRBD1
cdr3_nt: TGTGCCTCCCGGGACAGAGCCTCTACGCCGAACACCGGGGAGCTGTTTTTT
cdr3_aa: CASRDRASTPNTGELFF

cdr3_length: 17
v_call: TRBV19
j_call: TRBJ2-1
clone_size: NA
d_call: NA
cdr3_nt: TGTGCCAGTAGTATCGGATTTCCAGGGGTACCCTACAATGAGCAGTTCTTC
cdr3_aa: CASSIGFPGVPYNEQFF

cdr3_length: 16
v_call: TRBV3-1/TRBV3-2
j_call: TRBJ2-7
clone_size: NA
d_call: TRBD1
cdr3_nt: TGTGCCAGCAGCCAAGGTAGGGACAGGGTAATCTACGAGCAGTACTTC
cdr3_aa: CASSQGRDRVIYEQYF

cdr3_length: 15
v_call: TRBV6-1
j_call: TRBJ2-6
clone_size: medium-sized
d_call: NA
cdr3_nt: TGTGCCAGCAGTGAAGCGGAGACTGGGGCCAACGTCCTGACTTTC
cdr3_aa: CASSEAETGANVLTF

cdr3_length: 17
v_call: TRBV9
j_call: TRBJ2-1
clone_size: few
d_call: TRBD2
cdr3_nt: TGTGCCAGCAGCCCCCAAGCAACTAGCGGGATAAGGAATGAGCAGTTCTTC
cdr3_aa: CASSPQATSGIRNEQFF

cdr3_length: 15
v_call: TRBV28
j_call: TRBJ1-1
clone_size: NA
d_call: TRBD1
cdr3_nt: TGTGCCAGCAGCCCAGCATTCGGACAGGCATCATTCACTTTCTTT
cdr3_aa: CASSPAFGQASFTFF

cdr3_length: 18
v_call: TRBV5-1
j_call: TRBJ2-2
clone_size: NA
d_call: TRBD2
cdr3_nt: TGCGCCAGCAGCCCCCCCGCGATAGCGGGTGTCTATCCCGGGGAGCTGTTTTTT
cdr3_aa: CASSPPAIAGVYPGELFF

cdr3_length: 16
v_call: TRBV3-1/TRBV3-2
j_call: TRBJ2-1
clone_size: NA
d_call: NA
cdr3_nt: TGTGCCAGCAGCCCCTTGGCTGACAGGTCCCGCTCCTCGCAGTTCTTC
cdr3_aa: CASSPLADRSRSSQFF

cdr3_length: 16
v_call: TRBV27
j_call: TRBJ1-3
clone_size: NA
d_call: NA
cdr3_nt: TGTGCCAGCAGGTCAGGGGCAGGCAACTCTGGAAACACCATATATTTT
cdr3_aa: CASRSGAGNSGNTIYF

cdr3_length: 13
v_call: TRBV7-3
j_call: TRBJ1-1
clone_size: few
d_call: NA
cdr3_nt: TGTGCCAGCAGCTCGACACGGAACACTGAAGCTTTCTTT
cdr3_aa: CASSSTRNTEAFF

cdr3_length: 12
v_call: TRBV29-1
j_call: TRBJ2-7
clone_size: NA
d_call: NA
cdr3_nt: TGCAGCGTTGAAGTCGGTCCCTACGAGCAGTACTTC
cdr3_aa: CSVEVGPYEQYF

cdr3_length: 16
v_call: TRBV7-2
j_call: TRBJ1-5
clone_size: NA
d_call: TRBD1
cdr3_nt: TGTGCCAGCAGCTTAGTGGCAGGGGGCGCGAATCAGCCCCAGCATTTT
cdr3_aa: CASSLVAGGANQPQHF

cdr3_length: 13
v_call: TRBV9
j_call: TRBJ2-2
clone_size: NA
d_call: TRBD2
cdr3_nt: TGTGCCGGGGAGCGGGGGAACACCGGGGAGCTGTTTTTT
cdr3_aa: CAGERGNTGELFF

cdr3_length: 14
v_call: TRBV11-2
j_call: TRBJ2-7
clone_size: NA
d_call: NA
cdr3_nt: TGTGCCAGCAGCTTAGATTGGGCCAGCCACGAGCAGTACTTC
cdr3_aa: CASSLDWASHEQYF

cdr3_length: 12
v_call: TRBV7-9
j_call: TRBJ1-6
clone_size: NA
d_call: NA
cdr3_nt: TGTGCCAGCAGTCTAGGGGCTTCACCCCTCCACTTT
cdr3_aa: CASSLGASPLHF